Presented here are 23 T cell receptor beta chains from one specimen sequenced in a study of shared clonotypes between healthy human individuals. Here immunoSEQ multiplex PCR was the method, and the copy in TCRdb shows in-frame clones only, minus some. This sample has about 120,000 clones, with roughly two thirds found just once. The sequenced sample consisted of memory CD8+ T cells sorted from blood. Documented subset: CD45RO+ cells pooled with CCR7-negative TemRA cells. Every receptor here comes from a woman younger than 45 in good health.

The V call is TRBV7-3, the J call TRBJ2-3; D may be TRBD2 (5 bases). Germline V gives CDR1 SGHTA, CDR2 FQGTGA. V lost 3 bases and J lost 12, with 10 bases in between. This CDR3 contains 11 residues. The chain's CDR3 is CASSFGRLQYF. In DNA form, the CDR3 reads TGTGCCAGCAGCTTCGGTAGACTACAGTATTTT.

The CDR3 DNA reads TGTGCCAGCAGTTTCGGTGGGGGGGTGTATGGCTACACCTTC. It codes for CASSFGGGVYGYTF. J is TRBJ1-2 and V is TRBV28; tentatively, D is TRBD1 (5 bases). Trimming left V 3 bases short and J 5 bases short, with 13 bases between. Germline values: CDR1 MDHEN, CDR2 SYDVKM. This CDR3 is 14 amino acids long.

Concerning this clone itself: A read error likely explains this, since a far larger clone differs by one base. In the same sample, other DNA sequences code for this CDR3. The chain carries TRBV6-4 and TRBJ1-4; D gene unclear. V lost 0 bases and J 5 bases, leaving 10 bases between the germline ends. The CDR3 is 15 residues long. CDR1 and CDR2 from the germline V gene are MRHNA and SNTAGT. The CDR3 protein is CASSDSGGENEKLFF. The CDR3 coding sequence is TGTGCCAGCAGTGACTCGGGAGGAGAGAATGAAAAACTGTTTTTT.

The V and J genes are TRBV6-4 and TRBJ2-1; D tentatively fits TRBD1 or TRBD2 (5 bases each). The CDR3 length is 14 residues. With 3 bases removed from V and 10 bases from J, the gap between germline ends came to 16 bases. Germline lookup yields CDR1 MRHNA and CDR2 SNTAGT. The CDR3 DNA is TGTGCCAGCAGTGAAGTTGGGACCCGTTCCGAGCAGTTCTTC. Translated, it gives CASSEVGTRSEQFF.

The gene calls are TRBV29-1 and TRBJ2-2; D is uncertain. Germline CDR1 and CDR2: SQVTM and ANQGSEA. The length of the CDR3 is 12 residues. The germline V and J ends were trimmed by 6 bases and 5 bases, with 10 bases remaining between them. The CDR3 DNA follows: TGCAGCGTCACCCTTTTGACCGGGGAGCTGTTTTTT. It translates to CSVTLLTGELFF.

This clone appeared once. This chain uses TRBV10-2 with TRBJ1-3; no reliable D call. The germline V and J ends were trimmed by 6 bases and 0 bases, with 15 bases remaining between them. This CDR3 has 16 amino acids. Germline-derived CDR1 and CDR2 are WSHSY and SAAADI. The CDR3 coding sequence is TGCGCCAGCAGCCCCTTAGGGCCTGACTCTGGAAACACCATATATTTT. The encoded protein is CASSPLGPDSGNTIYF.

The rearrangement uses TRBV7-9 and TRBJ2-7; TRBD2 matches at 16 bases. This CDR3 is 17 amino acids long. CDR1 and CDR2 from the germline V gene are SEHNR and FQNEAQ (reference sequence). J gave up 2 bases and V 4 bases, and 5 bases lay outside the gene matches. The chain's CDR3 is CASSWGLAGGPTYEQYF. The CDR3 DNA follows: TGTGCCAGCAGCTGGGGACTAGCGGGAGGGCCGACCTACGAGCAGTACTTC.

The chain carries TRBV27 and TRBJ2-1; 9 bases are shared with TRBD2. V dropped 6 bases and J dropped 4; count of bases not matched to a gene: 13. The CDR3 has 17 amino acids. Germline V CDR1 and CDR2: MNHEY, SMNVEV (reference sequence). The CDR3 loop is CASSSWAGGPLYNEQFF. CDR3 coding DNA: TGTGCCAGCAGCAGCTGGGCGGGAGGGCCTTTGTACAATGAGCAGTTCTTC.

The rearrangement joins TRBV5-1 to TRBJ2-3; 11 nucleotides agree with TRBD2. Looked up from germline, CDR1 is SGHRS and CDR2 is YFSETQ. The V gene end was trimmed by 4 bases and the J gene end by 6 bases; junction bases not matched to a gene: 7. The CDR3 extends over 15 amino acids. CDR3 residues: CASSTGLAEGDTQYF. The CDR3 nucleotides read TGCGCCAGCAGCACGGGACTAGCGGAGGGGGATACGCAGTATTTT.

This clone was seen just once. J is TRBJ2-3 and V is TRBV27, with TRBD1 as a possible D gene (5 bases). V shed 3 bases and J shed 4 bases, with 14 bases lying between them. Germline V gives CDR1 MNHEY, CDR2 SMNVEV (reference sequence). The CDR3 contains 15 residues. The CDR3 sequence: CASSLGPRGADTQYF. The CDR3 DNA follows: TGTGCCAGCAGTTTGGGGCCTCGTGGGGCAGATACGCAGTATTTT.

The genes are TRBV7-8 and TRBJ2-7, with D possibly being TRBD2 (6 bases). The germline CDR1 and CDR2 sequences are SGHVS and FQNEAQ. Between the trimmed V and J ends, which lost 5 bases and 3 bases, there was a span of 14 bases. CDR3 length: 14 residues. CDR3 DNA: TGTGCCAGCAGCATCTTCGGGAGACTCTACGAGCAGTACTTC. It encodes CASSIFGRLYEQYF.

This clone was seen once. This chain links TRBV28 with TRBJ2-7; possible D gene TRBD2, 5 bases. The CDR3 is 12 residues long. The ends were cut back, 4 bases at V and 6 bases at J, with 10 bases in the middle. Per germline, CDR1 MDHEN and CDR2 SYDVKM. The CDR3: CASSSSLSEQYF. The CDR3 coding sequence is TGTGCCAGCAGTTCTAGCCTGAGCGAGCAGTACTTC.

The CDR3 sequence is CASSLAVLREQYF. CDR3 nucleotide sequence: TGTGCCAGCAGCTTAGCGGTCCTTCGGGAGCAGTACTTC. The chain joins TRBV7-9 to TRBJ2-7; D remains ambiguous. The V gene's germline CDR1 is SEHNR and CDR2 FQNEAQ (reference sequence). Trimming pared 0 bases from V and 7 bases from J, leaving 10 bases between. The CDR3 is 13 amino acids.

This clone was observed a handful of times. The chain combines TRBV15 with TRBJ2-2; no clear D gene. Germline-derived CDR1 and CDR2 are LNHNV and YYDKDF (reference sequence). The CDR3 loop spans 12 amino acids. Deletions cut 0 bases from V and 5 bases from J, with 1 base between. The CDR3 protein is CATSRETGELFF. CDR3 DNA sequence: TGTGCCACCAGCAGAGAAACCGGGGAGCTGTTTTTT. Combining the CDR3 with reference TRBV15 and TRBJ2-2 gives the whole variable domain DAMVIQNPRYQVTQFGKPVTLSCSQTLNHNVMYWYQQKSSQAPKLLFHYYDKDFNNEADTPDNFQSRRPNTSFCFLDIRSPGLGDTAMYLCATSRETGELFFGEGSRLTVL.

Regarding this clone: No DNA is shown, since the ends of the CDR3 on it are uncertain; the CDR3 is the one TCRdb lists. Here the CDR3 reads CAWGQGSQPQHF. The J gene is TRBJ1-5, the V gene TRBV21-1; the table names TRBD1, a call not compared with the DNA. TRBV21-1 is a documented pseudogene. Both ends counted, the CDR3 spans 12 residues.

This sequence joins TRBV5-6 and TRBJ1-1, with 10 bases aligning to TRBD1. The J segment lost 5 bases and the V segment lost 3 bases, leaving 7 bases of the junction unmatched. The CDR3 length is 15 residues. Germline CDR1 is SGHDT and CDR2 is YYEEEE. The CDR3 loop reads CASSWGTGDVTEAFF. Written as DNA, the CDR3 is TGTGCCAGCAGCTGGGGGACAGGGGACGTAACTGAAGCTTTCTTT.

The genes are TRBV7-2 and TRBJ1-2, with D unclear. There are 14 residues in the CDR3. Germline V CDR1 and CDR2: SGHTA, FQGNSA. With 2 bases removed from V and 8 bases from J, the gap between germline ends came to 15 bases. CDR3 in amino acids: CASSLTAPLEGYTF. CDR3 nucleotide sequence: TGTGCCAGCAGCTTAACAGCACCCCTCGAGGGCTACACCTTC.

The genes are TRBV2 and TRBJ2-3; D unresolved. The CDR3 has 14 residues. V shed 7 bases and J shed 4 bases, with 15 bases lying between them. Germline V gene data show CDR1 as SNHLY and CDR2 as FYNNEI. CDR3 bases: TGTGCCAGCACCGCTTCAACCGCATCAGATACGCAGTATTTT. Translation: CASTASTASDTQYF.

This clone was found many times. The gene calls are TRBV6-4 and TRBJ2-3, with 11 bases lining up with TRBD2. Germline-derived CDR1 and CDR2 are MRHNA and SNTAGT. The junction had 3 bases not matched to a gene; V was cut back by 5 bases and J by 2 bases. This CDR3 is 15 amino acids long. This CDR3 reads CASSRLAGTTDTQYF. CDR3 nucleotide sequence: TGTGCCAGCAGTAGACTAGCGGGAACCACAGATACGCAGTATTTT.

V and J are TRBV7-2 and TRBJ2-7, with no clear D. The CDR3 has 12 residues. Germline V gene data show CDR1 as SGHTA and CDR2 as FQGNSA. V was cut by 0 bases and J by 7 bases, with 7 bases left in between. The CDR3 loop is CASSLALQEQYF. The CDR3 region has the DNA TGTGCCAGCAGCTTAGCCCTACAAGAGCAGTACTTC.

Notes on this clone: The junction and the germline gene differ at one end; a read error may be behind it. This chain's CDR3 is CASSLDRSTVDSDEQYF. DNA for the CDR3: TGTGCCAGCAGCTTAGATCGAAGTACAGTGGACTCCGACGAGCAGTACTTC. The J gene is TRBJ2-7, the V gene TRBV11-2; the D gene is possibly TRBD2 (5 bases). CDR3 length: 17 residues. The germline CDR1 and CDR2 sequences are SGHAT and FQNNGV.

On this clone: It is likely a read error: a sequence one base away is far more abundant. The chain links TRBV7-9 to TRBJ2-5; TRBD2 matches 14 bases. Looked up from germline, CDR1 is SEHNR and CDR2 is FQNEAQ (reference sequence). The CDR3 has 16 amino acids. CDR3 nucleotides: TGTGCCAGCAGCCAAGGGACTAGCGGGAGACAAGAGGCCCAGTACTTC. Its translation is CASSQGTSGRQEAQYF.

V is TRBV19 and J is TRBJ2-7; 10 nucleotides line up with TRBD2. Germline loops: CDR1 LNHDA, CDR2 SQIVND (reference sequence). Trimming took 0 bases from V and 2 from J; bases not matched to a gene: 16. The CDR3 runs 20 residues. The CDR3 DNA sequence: TGTGCCAGTAGTATAGAGGTTATAACTAGCGGGAAACCAATAACCTACGAGCAGTACTTC. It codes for CASSIEVITSGKPITYEQYF.